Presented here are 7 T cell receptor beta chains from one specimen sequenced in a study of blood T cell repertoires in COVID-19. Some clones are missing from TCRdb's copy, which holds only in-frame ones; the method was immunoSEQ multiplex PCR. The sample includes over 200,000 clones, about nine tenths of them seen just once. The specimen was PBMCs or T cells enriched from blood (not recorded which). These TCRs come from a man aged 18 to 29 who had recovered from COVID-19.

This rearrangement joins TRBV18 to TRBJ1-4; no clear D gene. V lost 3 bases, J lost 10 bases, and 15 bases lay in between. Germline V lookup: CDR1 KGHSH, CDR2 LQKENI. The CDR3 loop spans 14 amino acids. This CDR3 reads CASSPSGGFGKLFF. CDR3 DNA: TGTGCCAGCTCACCTTCAGGAGGGTTTGGAAAACTGTTTTTT.

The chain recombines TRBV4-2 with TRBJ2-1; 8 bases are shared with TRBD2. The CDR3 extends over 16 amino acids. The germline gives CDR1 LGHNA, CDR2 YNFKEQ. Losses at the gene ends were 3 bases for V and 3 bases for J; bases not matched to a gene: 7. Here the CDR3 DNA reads TGTGCCAGCAGCCAGGTAGCGGGAAGAGACTACAATGAGCAGTTCTTC. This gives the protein CASSQVAGRDYNEQFF.

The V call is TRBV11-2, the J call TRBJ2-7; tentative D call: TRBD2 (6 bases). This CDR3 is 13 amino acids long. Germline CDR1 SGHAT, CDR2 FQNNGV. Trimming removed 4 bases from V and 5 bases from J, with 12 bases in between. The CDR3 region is CASSYNGRNEQYF. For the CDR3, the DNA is TGTGCCAGCAGCTATAACGGGAGAAACGAGCAGTACTTC.

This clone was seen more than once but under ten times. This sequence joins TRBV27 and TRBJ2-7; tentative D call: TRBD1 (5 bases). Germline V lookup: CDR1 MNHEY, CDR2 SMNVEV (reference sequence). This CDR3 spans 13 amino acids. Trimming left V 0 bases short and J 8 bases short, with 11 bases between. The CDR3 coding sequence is TGTGCCAGCAGTTTATCGGGCCAGGGCAAGCAGTACTTC. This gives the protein CASSLSGQGKQYF.

CDR3 sequence (DNA): TGTGCCAGCAGCTTAGTCGGGAGCTCCTATAATTCACCCCTCCACTTT. Encoded protein: CASSLVGSSYNSPLHF. The chain couples TRBV7-6 to TRBJ1-6; no clear D. Germline CDR1 SGHVS, CDR2 FNYEAQ. The ends were cut back, 1 base at V and 0 bases at J, with 7 bases in the middle. This CDR3 has 16 residues.

DNA of the CDR3: TGCGCCAGCAGCTTATTACAGGGCGCCTACAATGAGCAGTTCTTC. It specifies CASSLLQGAYNEQFF. The rearrangement uses TRBV5-1 and TRBJ2-1; TRBD1 might be the D (6 bases). This CDR3 comprises 15 residues. V was clipped by 2 bases and J by 2 bases, with 11 bases between them. Germline V gene data show CDR1 as SGHRS and CDR2 as YFSETQ.

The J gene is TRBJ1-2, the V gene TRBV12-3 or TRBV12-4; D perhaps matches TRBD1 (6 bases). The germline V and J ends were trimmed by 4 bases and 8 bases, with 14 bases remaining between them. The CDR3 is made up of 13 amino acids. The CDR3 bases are TGTGCCAGCAGTTCCCCAGGGGTGGGGGGCTACACCTTC. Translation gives CASSSPGVGGYTF.